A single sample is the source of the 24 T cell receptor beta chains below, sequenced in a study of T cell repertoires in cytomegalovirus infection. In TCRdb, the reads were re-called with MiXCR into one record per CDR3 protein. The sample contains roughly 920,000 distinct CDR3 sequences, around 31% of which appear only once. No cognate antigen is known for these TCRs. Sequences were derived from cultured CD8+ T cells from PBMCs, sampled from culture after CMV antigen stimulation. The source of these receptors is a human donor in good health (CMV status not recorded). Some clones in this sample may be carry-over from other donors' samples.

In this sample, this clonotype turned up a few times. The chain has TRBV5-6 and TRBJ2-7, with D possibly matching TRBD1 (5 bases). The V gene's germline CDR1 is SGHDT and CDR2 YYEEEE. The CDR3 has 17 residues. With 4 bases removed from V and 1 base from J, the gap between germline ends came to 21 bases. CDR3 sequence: CASSPRGQGRSSYEQYV. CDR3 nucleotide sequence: TGTGCCAGCAGCCCCCGAGGACAAGGGCGATCTTCCTACGAGCAGTACGTC.

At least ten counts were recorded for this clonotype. The CDR3 DNA reads as TGTGCCAGCAGCTTAGCGTCCCATCAGCCCCAGCATTTT. Residues: CASSLASHQPQHF. The chain has TRBV7-8 and TRBJ1-5; D remains ambiguous. There are 13 residues in the CDR3. The germline V and J ends were trimmed by 0 bases and 5 bases, with 5 bases remaining between them. Per germline, CDR1 SGHVS and CDR2 FQNEAQ.

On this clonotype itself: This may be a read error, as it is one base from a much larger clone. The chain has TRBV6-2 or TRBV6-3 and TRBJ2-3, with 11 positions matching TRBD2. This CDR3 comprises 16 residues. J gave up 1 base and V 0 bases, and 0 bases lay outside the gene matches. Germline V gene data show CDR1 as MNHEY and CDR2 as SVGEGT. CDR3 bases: TGTGCCAGCAGTTACTCGACTAGCGGGGGCACAGATACGCAGTATTTT. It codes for CASSYSTSGGTDTQYF.

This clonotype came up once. CDR3: CSAPRGRAPFCYGYTF. DNA of the CDR3: TGCAGTGCTCCAAGGGGGAGGGCCCCCTTTTGCTATGGCTACACCTTC. The chain is built from TRBV20-1 and TRBJ1-2, with D possibly TRBD1 on 6 matching bases. Trimming stripped 5 bases from V and 4 bases from J, with 23 bases between. The CDR3 length is 16 residues. From germline, CDR1 is DFQATT and CDR2 SNEGSKA (reference sequence).

Written as DNA, the CDR3 is TGTGCCAGCAGTTTAGGGGACAGCCACTATGGCTACACCTTC. Translated: CASSLGDSHYGYTF. The chain uses TRBV27 and TRBJ1-2; TRBD1 matches at 7 bases. V dropped 2 bases and J dropped 3; count of bases not matched to a gene: 3. The CDR3 sequence is 14 residues long. In germline, CDR1 is MNHEY, CDR2 SMNVEV (reference sequence).

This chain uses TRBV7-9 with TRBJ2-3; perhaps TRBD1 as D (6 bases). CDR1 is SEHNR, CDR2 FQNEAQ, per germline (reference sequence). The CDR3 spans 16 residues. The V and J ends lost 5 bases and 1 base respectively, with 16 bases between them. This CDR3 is CASSRTGHQRTDTQYF. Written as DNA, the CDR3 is TGTGCCAGCAGCAGAACGGGACACCAACGCACAGATACGCAGTATTTT.

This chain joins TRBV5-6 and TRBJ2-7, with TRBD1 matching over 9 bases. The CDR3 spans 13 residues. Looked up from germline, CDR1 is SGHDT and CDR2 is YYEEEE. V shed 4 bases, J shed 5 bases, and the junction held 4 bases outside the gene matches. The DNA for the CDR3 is TGTGCCAGCAGCCGGGGACAGGGTAACGAGCAGTACTTC. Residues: CASSRGQGNEQYF.

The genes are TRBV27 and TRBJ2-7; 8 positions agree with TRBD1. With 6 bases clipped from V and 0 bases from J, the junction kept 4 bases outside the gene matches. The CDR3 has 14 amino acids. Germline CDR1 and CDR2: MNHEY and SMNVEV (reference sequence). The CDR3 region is CASRGTGPSYEQYV. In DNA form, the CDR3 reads TGTGCCAGCAGGGGGACAGGTCCCTCCTACGAGCAGTACGTC.

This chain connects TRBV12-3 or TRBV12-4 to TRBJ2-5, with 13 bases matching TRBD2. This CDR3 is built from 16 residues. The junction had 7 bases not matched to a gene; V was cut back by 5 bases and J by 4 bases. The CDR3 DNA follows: TGTGCCAGCAGTAGACTAGCGGGGGGCTATTTAGAGACCCAGTACTTC. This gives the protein CASSRLAGGYLETQYF.

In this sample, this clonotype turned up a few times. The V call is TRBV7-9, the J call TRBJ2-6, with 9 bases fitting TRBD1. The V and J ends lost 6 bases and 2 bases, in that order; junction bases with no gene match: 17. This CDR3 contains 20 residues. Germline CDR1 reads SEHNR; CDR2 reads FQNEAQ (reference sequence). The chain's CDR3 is CASRRLPGQGPSAGANVLTF. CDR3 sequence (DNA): TGTGCCAGCAGGCGACTCCCGGGACAGGGCCCCTCAGCTGGGGCCAACGTCCTGACTTTC.

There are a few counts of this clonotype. CDR3 sequence (DNA): TGTGCCAGCAGCCAAGGGGCAGGGATAATCCCCTCTGGGGCCAACGTCCTGACTTTC. The encoded protein is CASSQGAGIIPSGANVLTF. This chain connects TRBV14 to TRBJ2-6; perhaps TRBD1 as D (5 bases). Deletions cut 1 base from V and 0 bases from J, with 16 bases between. CDR3 length: 19 residues. Germline CDR1 SGHDN, CDR2 FVKESK.

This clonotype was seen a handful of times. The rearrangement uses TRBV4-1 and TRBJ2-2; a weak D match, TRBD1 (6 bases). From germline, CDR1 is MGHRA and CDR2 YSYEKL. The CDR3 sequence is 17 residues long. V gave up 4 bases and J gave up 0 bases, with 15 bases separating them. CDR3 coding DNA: TGCGCCAGCAGCCCAACCCCAGGGGCTGCGAACACCGGGGAGCTGTTTTTT. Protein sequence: CASSPTPGAANTGELFF.

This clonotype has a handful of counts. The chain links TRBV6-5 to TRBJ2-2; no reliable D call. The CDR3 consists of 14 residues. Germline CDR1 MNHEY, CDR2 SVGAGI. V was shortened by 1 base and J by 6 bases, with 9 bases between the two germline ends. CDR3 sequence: CASSYFELAGELFF. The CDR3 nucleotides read TGTGCCAGCAGTTACTTCGAGCTAGCCGGGGAGCTGTTTTTT.

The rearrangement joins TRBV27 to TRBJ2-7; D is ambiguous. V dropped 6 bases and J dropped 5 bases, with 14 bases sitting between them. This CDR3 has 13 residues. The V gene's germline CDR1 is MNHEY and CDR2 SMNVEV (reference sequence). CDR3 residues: CASRPTLSNEQYF. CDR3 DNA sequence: TGTGCCAGCAGGCCCACCCTCTCTAACGAGCAGTACTTC.

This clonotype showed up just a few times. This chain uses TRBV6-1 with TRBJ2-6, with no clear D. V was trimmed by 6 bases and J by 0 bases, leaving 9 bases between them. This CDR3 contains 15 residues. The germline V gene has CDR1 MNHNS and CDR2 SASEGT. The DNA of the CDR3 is TGTGCCAGCAGGAAACTCCACTCTGGGGCCAACGTCCTGACTTTC. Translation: CASRKLHSGANVLTF.

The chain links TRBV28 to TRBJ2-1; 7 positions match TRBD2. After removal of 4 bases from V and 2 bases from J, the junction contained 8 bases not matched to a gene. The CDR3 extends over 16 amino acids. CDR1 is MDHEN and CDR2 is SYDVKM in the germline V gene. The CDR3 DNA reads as TGTGCCAGCAGTTCAACAAGCGGGGTAACCTACAATGAGCAGTTCTTC. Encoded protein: CASSSTSGVTYNEQFF.

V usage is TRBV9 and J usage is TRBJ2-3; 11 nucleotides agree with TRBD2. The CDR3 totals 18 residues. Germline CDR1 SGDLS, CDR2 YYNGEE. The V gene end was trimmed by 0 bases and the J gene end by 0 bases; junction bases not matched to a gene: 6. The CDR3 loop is CASSVGLAGGPSTDTQYF. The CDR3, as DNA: TGTGCCAGCAGCGTAGGGCTAGCGGGGGGACCGAGCACAGATACGCAGTATTTT.

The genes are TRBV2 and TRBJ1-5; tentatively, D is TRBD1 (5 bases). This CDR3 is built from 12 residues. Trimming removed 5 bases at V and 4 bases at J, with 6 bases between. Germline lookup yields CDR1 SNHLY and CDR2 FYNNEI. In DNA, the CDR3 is TGTGCCAGCAGTCACAGGAATCAGCCCCAGCATTTT. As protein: CASSHRNQPQHF.

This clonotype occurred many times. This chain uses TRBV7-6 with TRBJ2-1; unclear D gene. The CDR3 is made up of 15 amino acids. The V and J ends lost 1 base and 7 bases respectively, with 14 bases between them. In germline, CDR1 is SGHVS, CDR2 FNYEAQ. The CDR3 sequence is CASSLGSKSFNEQFF. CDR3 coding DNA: TGTGCCAGCAGCTTAGGATCTAAAAGTTTTAATGAGCAGTTCTTC.

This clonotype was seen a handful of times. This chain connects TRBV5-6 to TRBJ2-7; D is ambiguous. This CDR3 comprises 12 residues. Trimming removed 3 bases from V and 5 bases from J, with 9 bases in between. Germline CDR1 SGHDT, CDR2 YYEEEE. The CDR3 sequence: CASSSLSNEQYV. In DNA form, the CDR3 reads TGTGCCAGCAGCTCCCTTTCTAACGAGCAGTACGTC.

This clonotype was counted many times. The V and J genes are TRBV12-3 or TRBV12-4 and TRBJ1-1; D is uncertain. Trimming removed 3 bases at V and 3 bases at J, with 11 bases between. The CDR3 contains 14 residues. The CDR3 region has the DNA TGTGCCAGCAGTTTCTGGGGAGGTGACACTGAAGCTTTCTTT. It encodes CASSFWGGDTEAFF.

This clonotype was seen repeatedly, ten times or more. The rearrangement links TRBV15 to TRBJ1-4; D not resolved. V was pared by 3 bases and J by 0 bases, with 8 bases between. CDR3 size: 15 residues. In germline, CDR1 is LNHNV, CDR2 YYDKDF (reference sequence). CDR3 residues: CATSSEVATNEKLFF. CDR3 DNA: TGTGCCACCAGCAGTGAAGTTGCAACTAATGAAAAACTGTTTTTT.

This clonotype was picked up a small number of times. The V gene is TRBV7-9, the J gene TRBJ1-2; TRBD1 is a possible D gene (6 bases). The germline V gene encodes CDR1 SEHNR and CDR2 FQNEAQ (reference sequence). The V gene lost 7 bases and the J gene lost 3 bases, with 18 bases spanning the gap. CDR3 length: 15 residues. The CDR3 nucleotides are TGTGCCAGCAACCCGCTGGGGGGGCGGGACTATGGCTACACCTTC. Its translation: CASNPLGGRDYGYTF. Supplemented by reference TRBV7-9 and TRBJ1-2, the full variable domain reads DTGVSQNPRHKITKRGQNVTFRCDPISEHNRLYWYRQTLGQGPEFLTYFQNEAQLEKSRLLSDRFSAERPKGSFSTLEIQRTEQGDSAMYLCASNPLGGRDYGYTFGSGTRLTVV.

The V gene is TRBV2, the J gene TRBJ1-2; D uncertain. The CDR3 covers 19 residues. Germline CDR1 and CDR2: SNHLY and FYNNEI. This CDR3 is CARTKSPPEQATDAVGYTF. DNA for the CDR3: TGTGCAAGAACTAAATCCCCGCCGGAACAAGCGACGGACGCTGTCGGCTACACCTTC.